These 24 T cell receptor beta chains share one sample of origin, sequenced in a study of control samples from healthy donors and cancer patients. TCRdb's copy holds only in-frame clones and misses some; the assay was immunoSEQ multiplex PCR. Of roughly 120,000 clones listed, about 95% were seen once; the top ten hold 3.5% to 4%. The sample comprised blood. All receptors come from a man aged 30 to 45 in good health.

The chain is built from TRBV18 and TRBJ2-1; no definite D call. CDR1 and CDR2 (germline): KGHSH, LQKENI. Between the trimmed V and J ends, which lost 3 bases and 2 bases, there was a span of 11 bases. CDR3 length equals 15 residues. CDR3: CASSPVPPPYNEQFF. The CDR3 bases are TGTGCCAGCTCACCCGTCCCTCCCCCCTACAATGAGCAGTTCTTC.

V is TRBV6-5 and J is TRBJ1-6; D perhaps matches TRBD1 (6 bases). This CDR3 region has 14 residues. Germline CDR1 and CDR2: MNHEY and SVGAGI. Trimming stripped 5 bases from V and 4 bases from J, with 9 bases between. CDR3 nucleotides: TGTGCCAGCAGTATCCAGGGGTATAATTCACCCCTCCACTTT. Its protein product is CASSIQGYNSPLHF.

The chain combines TRBV11-1 with TRBJ1-6; D is unresolved. The CDR3 runs to 16 residues. Per the germline V gene, CDR1 is SGHAT and CDR2 is FQDESV (reference sequence). Trimming left V 6 bases short and J 2 bases short, with 14 bases between. Here the CDR3 reads CASSLLRGPYNSPLHF. Here the CDR3 DNA reads TGTGCCAGCAGTTTACTGCGGGGTCCCTATAATTCACCCCTCCACTTT.

The chain links TRBV3-1 (or the pseudogene TRBV3-2) to TRBJ2-1; 9 bases are shared with TRBD2. The germline V gene has CDR1 LGHDT and CDR2 YNNKEL (reference sequence). The CDR3 covers 17 residues. With 0 bases clipped from V and 6 bases from J, the junction kept 9 bases outside the gene matches. The CDR3 nucleotides are TGTGCCAGCAGCCAAGACTGGCGCGGGGGGGCGGGCAATGAGCAGTTCTTC. Residues: CASSQDWRGGAGNEQFF.

V is TRBV7-8 and J is TRBJ2-7, with a tentative D call TRBD1 (6 bases). Germline CDR1 and CDR2: SGHVS and FQNEAQ. Trimming pared 5 bases from V and 3 bases from J, leaving 11 bases between. The CDR3 is made up of 13 amino acids. In DNA, the CDR3 is TGTGCCAGCAGCCCCGACAGGAGCTACGAGCAGTACTTC. Translated, it gives CASSPDRSYEQYF.

The chain employs TRBV10-1 and TRBJ2-3; D gene ambiguous. V gave up 9 bases and J gave up 6 bases, with 25 bases separating them. CDR1 and CDR2 (germline): WNHNN, SYGVQD (reference sequence). The length of the CDR3 is 16 residues. The CDR3 loop is CARAPRQPRSFDTQYF. The DNA for the CDR3 is TGCGCCAGAGCCCCTCGACAACCCCGATCTTTTGATACGCAGTATTTT.

Only one count was recorded for this clone. The rearrangement links TRBV14 to TRBJ1-4, with 8 bases matching TRBD1. V lost 1 base, J lost 3 bases, and 10 bases stayed unmatched. Germline CDR1 and CDR2: SGHDN and FVKESK. The CDR3 runs to 18 residues. CDR3 nucleotides: TGTGCCAGCAGCCAAGGAATCAGTGCGACAGGGGCTAATGAAAAACTGTTTTTT. It specifies CASSQGISATGANEKLFF.

This sequence joins TRBV10-3 and TRBJ1-1; D not certain. The CDR3 runs 13 residues. Germline CDR1 and CDR2: ENHRY and SYGVKD. The V end was cut by 7 bases, the J end by 2 bases, with 11 bases between. The CDR3 reads CAIMNSPNTEAFF. CDR3 bases: TGTGCCATCATGAACAGCCCTAACACTGAAGCTTTCTTT.

The chain carries TRBV6-4 and TRBJ1-2; 10 nucleotides match TRBD1. Trimming removed 3 bases from V and 6 bases from J; junction bases left unmatched: 1. This CDR3 is built from 13 residues. Germline V gene lookup returns CDR1 MRHNA and CDR2 SNTAGT. Here the CDR3 reads CASSEGQGHGYTF. In nucleotides, the CDR3 is TGTGCCAGCAGTGAGGGACAGGGGCATGGCTACACCTTC.

This chain joins TRBV5-1 and TRBJ1-4, with no clear D. Trimming pared 0 bases from V and 5 bases from J, leaving 11 bases between. This CDR3 is built from 15 residues. Germline CDR1 reads SGHRS; CDR2 reads YFSETQ. CDR3 protein: CASSLAGGNNEKLFF. The CDR3 DNA reads TGCGCCAGCAGCTTGGCCGGAGGAAACAATGAAAAACTGTTTTTT. The full variable domain, its missing parts supplied by reference TRBV5-1 and TRBJ1-4, is KAGVTQTPRYLIKTRGQQVTLSCSPISGHRSVSWYQQTPGQGLQFLFEYFSETQRNKGNFPGRFSGRQFSNSRSEMNVSTLELGDSALYLCASSLAGGNNEKLFFGSGTQLSVL.

The V and J genes are TRBV11-2 and TRBJ2-1; 10 bases line up with TRBD1. The CDR3 contains 15 residues. V shed 4 bases and J 7 bases; nucleotides not matched to a gene: 7. The V gene's germline CDR1 is SGHAT and CDR2 FQNNGV. This chain's CDR3 is CASSWGTGEGNEQFF. CDR3 sequence (DNA): TGTGCCAGCAGCTGGGGGACAGGGGAGGGGAATGAGCAGTTCTTC.

This chain uses TRBV30 with TRBJ1-5, with D possibly matching TRBD1 (5 bases). Per the germline V gene, CDR1 is GTSNPN and CDR2 is SVGIG (reference sequence). This CDR3 is 13 amino acids long. Trimming stripped 3 bases from V and 6 bases from J, with 12 bases between. Here the CDR3 DNA reads TGTGCCTGGAGGCGGGGGAGGGGTCAGCCCCAGCATTTT. Translated: CAWRRGRGQPQHF. The full variable domain, in which reference TRBV30 and TRBJ1-5 provide the parts outside the CDR3, is SQTIHQWPATLVQPVGSPLSLECTVEGTSNPNLYWYRQAAGRGLQLLFYSVGIGQISSEVPQNLSASRPQDRQFILSSKKLLLSDSGFYLCAWRRGRGQPQHFGDGTRLSIL.

This chain uses TRBV5-5 with TRBJ2-3, with 11 bases matching TRBD1. With 3 bases clipped from V and 7 bases from J, the junction kept 4 bases outside the gene matches. Germline V lookup: CDR1 SGHKS, CDR2 YYEKEE (reference sequence). This CDR3 region has 14 residues. CDR3 in DNA: TGTGCCAGCAGCTGGGGGGACAGGGGGAATACGCAGTATTTT. The encoded protein is CASSWGDRGNTQYF.

The chain is built from TRBV30 and TRBJ2-5; 10 bases map to TRBD1. This CDR3 has 14 residues. V lost 2 bases and J lost 4; bases outside the gene matches: 4. Per germline, CDR1 GTSNPN and CDR2 SVGIG (reference sequence). The DNA of the CDR3 is TGTGCCTGGAGTCCGACAGGGGGCGGAGAGACCCAGTACTTC. Its translation is CAWSPTGGGETQYF.

The sample holds one count of this clone. CDR3 sequence (DNA): TGTGCCAGCAGGTCCCAGGGGGGAGCTAATTCACCCCTCCACTTT. It encodes CASRSQGGANSPLHF. V gene TRBV27 combines with J gene TRBJ1-6; 7 bases match TRBD1. The CDR3 consists of 15 residues. The germline CDR1 and CDR2 sequences are MNHEY and SMNVEV (reference sequence). The J segment lost 6 bases and the V segment lost 6 bases, leaving 8 bases of the junction unmatched.

J is TRBJ1-5 and V is TRBV2; D call uncertain. Trimming took 4 bases from V and 6 from J, leaving 7 bases between them. Germline V gene lookup returns CDR1 SNHLY and CDR2 FYNNEI. The CDR3 contains 12 residues. The CDR3 bases are TGTGCCAGCAGTGGAGCCGGTCAGCCCCAGCATTTT. Translating it yields CASSGAGQPQHF.

The chain has TRBV6-5 and TRBJ2-6; D assignment may be TRBD1 or TRBD2 (5 bases each). This CDR3 has 15 residues. V dropped 6 bases and J dropped 4 bases, with 13 bases sitting between them. The germline gives CDR1 MNHEY, CDR2 SVGAGI. The CDR3 region is CASSHGASGANVLTF. The CDR3 DNA is TGTGCCAGCAGCCACGGGGCGTCGGGGGCCAACGTCCTGACTTTC.

This CDR3 is CASSLGADEQYF. In DNA form, the CDR3 reads TGTGCCAGCAGCTTGGGCGCGGACGAGCAGTACTTC. J is TRBJ2-7 and V is TRBV13; no clear D. The V and J ends lost 3 bases and 5 bases respectively, with 8 bases between them. Germline lookup yields CDR1 PRHDT and CDR2 FYEKMQ (reference sequence). This CDR3 contains 12 residues.

The V call is TRBV20-1, the J call TRBJ1-5; TRBD1 might be the D (5 bases). V was pared by 3 bases and J by 8 bases, with 8 bases between. The CDR3 length is 11 residues. Germline CDR1 reads DFQATT; CDR2 reads SNEGSKA (reference sequence). In DNA, the CDR3 is TGCAGTGCTAGGACAGACAAGCCCCAGCATTTT. Its protein product is CSARTDKPQHF.

The DNA for the CDR3 is TGTGCCAGCAGCATGAGCGGGGGGCTTGATAGCACAGATACGCAGTATTTT. Its translation: CASSMSGGLDSTDTQYF. This chain joins TRBV9 and TRBJ2-3; 9 positions match TRBD2. Per the germline V gene, CDR1 is SGDLS and CDR2 is YYNGEE. The CDR3 is 17 residues long. With 4 bases clipped from V and 0 bases from J, the junction kept 9 bases outside the gene matches.

The chain is built from TRBV19 and TRBJ1-2, with 7 positions matching TRBD1. The germline V gene has CDR1 LNHDA and CDR2 SQIVND (reference sequence). V shed 1 base and J 5 bases; nucleotides not matched to a gene: 16. CDR3 length: 18 amino acids. CDR3 in DNA: TGTGCCAGTAGTATAGGGACCGGGACAGCTACGATCCCTTATGGCTACACCTTC. Encoded protein: CASSIGTGTATIPYGYTF.

V is TRBV24-1 and J is TRBJ2-5; 10 bases are shared with TRBD2. Germline CDR1 is KGHDR and CDR2 is SFDVKD. Trimming cost V 4 bases and J 2 bases; bases outside gene matches: 6. The CDR3 has 16 amino acids. The CDR3 region has the DNA TGTGCCACCAGTGAATCCGCTAGCGGGGGACAAGAGACCCAGTACTTC. Its translation is CATSESASGGQETQYF.

This chain links TRBV24-1 with TRBJ1-3; the D gene is possibly TRBD1 (6 bases). From germline, CDR1 is KGHDR and CDR2 SFDVKD. The CDR3 runs to 15 residues. Trimming shortened V by 2 bases and J by 1 base, and 8 bases separated the two germline ends. The CDR3 bases are TGTGCCACCAGTGATTCAGGGACATCTGGAAACACCATATATTTT. This translates into CATSDSGTSGNTIYF.

The CDR3 loop is CASSVGDRGSREQYF. In DNA, the CDR3 is TGTGCCAGCAGCGTAGGGGACAGGGGGTCTCGAGAGCAGTACTTC. The chain employs TRBV9 and TRBJ2-7; 11 nucleotides line up with TRBD1. CDR3 size: 15 residues. Trimming cost V 0 bases and J 7 bases; bases outside gene matches: 6. Per the germline V gene, CDR1 is SGDLS and CDR2 is YYNGEE. The full variable domain, with the rest looked up from reference TRBV9 and TRBJ2-7, is DSGVTQTPKHLITATGQRVTLRCSPRSGDLSVYWYQQSLDQGLQFLIQYYNGEERAKGNILERFSAQQFPDLHSELNLSSLELGDSALYFCASSVGDRGSREQYFGPGTRLTVT.